This record covers a single TCR beta chain. As yet, its antigen is unknown. This sample was taken from a study of cytomegalovirus exposure and HLA in healthy donors. Study-level background: From donors who were HLA-typed, an early data release held 80 million to 85 million unique TCRs. Notes on the study in general: A link between a missense DCLRE1C variant and TCR beta V- and J-gene trimming emerged from a later analysis.

The CDR3 loop spans 13 amino acids. The V and J ends lost 6 bases and 8 bases, in that order; junction bases with no gene match: 6. The V gene's germline CDR1 is KGHSH and CDR2 LQKENI. Amplification used 60 Vbeta primers and 13 Jbeta primers. The assay was immunoSEQ multiplex PCR, and TCRdb's table has in-frame clones only and misses some. The sample has about 130,000 clones, and its top ten clones hold 1.7%. The chain carries TRBV18 and TRBJ1-5, with 8 bases lining up with TRBD1. The TCR originated in a man between 18 and 35 years old in good health and CMV-seronegative. Source material: PBMCs. This CDR3 is CASSPNRGEPQHF. As DNA, the CDR3 is TGTGCCAGCTCGCCCAACAGGGGGGAGCCCCAGCATTTT.